These 16 T cell receptor beta chains originate from one sample sequenced in a study of blood T cell repertoires in COVID-19. The protocol was immunoSEQ multiplex PCR, while the TCRdb copy is restricted to in-frame clones and leaves out a portion. Seen here are about 270,000 clones, around 90% observed once, and the top ten hold around 2.8%. Sequenced material: PBMCs or T cells enriched from blood (not recorded which). All receptors derive from a middle-aged man who had been exposed to COVID-19.

In DNA, the CDR3 is TGTGCCAGTAGTAGGACATCAGGTCACTCCTACAATGAGCAGTTCTTC. As protein: CASSRTSGHSYNEQFF. This chain links TRBV19 with TRBJ2-1; tentative D call: TRBD1 (5 bases). Germline V lookup: CDR1 LNHDA, CDR2 SQIVND (reference sequence). The CDR3 runs 16 residues. Deletions cut 4 bases from V and 0 bases from J, with 13 bases between.

The chain has TRBV30 and TRBJ2-4, with D maybe TRBD2 (5 bases). Trimming took 0 bases from V and 8 from J, leaving 8 bases between them. The germline V gene has CDR1 GTSNPN and CDR2 SVGIG (reference sequence). The CDR3 loop spans 12 amino acids. CDR3 nucleotides: TGTGCCTGGAGTGTACGGGGTGACATTCAGTACTTC. Its translation: CAWSVRGDIQYF.

The rearrangement links TRBV29-1 to TRBJ1-5; 8 nucleotides line up with TRBD1. The CDR3 contains 14 residues. In germline, CDR1 is SQVTM, CDR2 ANQGSEA. V lost 7 bases and J lost 0; bases outside the gene matches: 5. CDR3 region: CSARTGNSNQPQHF. Here the CDR3 DNA reads TGCAGCGCTAGGACAGGGAATAGCAATCAGCCCCAGCATTTT.

The chain uses TRBV7-3 and TRBJ2-1, with D perhaps TRBD2 (7 bases). The length of the CDR3 is 15 residues. Looked up from germline, CDR1 is SGHTA and CDR2 is FQGTGA. The V gene lost 5 bases and the J gene lost 7 bases, with 18 bases spanning the gap. The CDR3 loop reads CASSPHRGGRNEQFF. CDR3 nucleotides: TGTGCCAGCAGCCCACATAGGGGGGGCAGGAATGAGCAGTTCTTC.

The chain recombines TRBV10-1 with TRBJ2-7; 12 bases line up with TRBD2. Germline values: CDR1 WNHNN, CDR2 SYGVQD (reference sequence). V lost 0 bases to trimming and J lost 7 bases; unmatched junction nucleotides: 7. This CDR3 spans 16 amino acids. Here the CDR3 DNA reads TGCGCCAGCAGTGAGTCGGCTAGCGGGAGGGTGAGGGAGCAGTACTTC. Its translation: CASSESASGRVREQYF.

The chain carries TRBV14 and TRBJ2-7, with D possibly being TRBD2 (6 bases). With 0 bases removed from V and 1 base from J, the gap between germline ends came to 13 bases. From germline, CDR1 is SGHDN and CDR2 FVKESK. The CDR3 contains 16 residues. This CDR3 reads CASSQEGGGGSYEQYF. CDR3 nucleotides: TGTGCCAGCAGCCAAGAAGGAGGCGGAGGGTCCTACGAGCAGTACTTC.

The J gene is TRBJ2-7, the V gene TRBV11-2; 10 positions agree with TRBD2. With V trimmed by 6 bases and J by 2 bases, 7 bases remained unmatched. Germline CDR1 and CDR2: SGHAT and FQNNGV. The CDR3 is made up of 15 amino acids. CDR3 loop: CASRPSGSTPYEQYF. In nucleotides, the CDR3 is TGTGCCAGCAGGCCTAGCGGGAGTACCCCCTACGAGCAGTACTTC.

The rearrangement links TRBV4-1 to TRBJ2-5; 16 positions match TRBD2. CDR1 is MGHRA, CDR2 YSYEKL, per germline. The CDR3 totals 16 residues. The V segment lost 4 bases and the J segment 5 bases; nucleotides outside the gene matches: 4. CDR3 sequence reads: CASSLEGLAGGETQYF. CDR3 bases: TGCGCCAGCAGCCTGGAGGGACTAGCGGGAGGGGAGACCCAGTACTTC.

V gene TRBV9 combines with J gene TRBJ2-5; D gene ambiguous. The CDR3 totals 15 residues. CDR1 is SGDLS, CDR2 YYNGEE, per germline. Trimming removed 0 bases from V and 1 base from J, with 10 bases in between. In nucleotides, the CDR3 is TGTGCCAGCAGCGTAGGTATCGGCGGCCAAGAGACCCAGTACTTC. Translated: CASSVGIGGQETQYF.

This chain uses TRBV19 with TRBJ2-7, with 7 nucleotides matching TRBD1. Germline CDR1 and CDR2: LNHDA and SQIVND (reference sequence). The CDR3 loop spans 14 amino acids. After removal of 4 bases from V and 4 bases from J, the junction contained 7 bases not matched to a gene. The CDR3 loop reads CASSTLTGSYEQYF. The DNA of the CDR3 is TGTGCCAGTAGTACCTTGACAGGGAGTTACGAGCAGTACTTC.

V and J are TRBV5-4 and TRBJ1-1; 10 nucleotides match TRBD1. Germline trimming cut 4 bases from V and 1 base from J; bases unmatched to any gene: 10. Germline V gene lookup returns CDR1 SGHNT and CDR2 YYREEE (reference sequence). The CDR3 has 17 residues. This CDR3 reads CASSAGQGRAWNTEAFF. The CDR3 nucleotides are TGTGCCAGCAGCGCGGGACAGGGGCGCGCCTGGAACACTGAAGCTTTCTTT.

The chain has TRBV6-5 and TRBJ1-3; tentative D call: TRBD1 (6 bases). With 10 bases removed from V and 7 bases from J, the gap between germline ends came to 20 bases. CDR3 length: 14 residues. Germline CDR1 and CDR2: MNHEY and SVGAGI. CDR3 nucleotides: TGTGCCATTCTGCCCCAGACAGGCACGAACACCATATATTTT. This codes for CAILPQTGTNTIYF.

DNA of the CDR3: TGTGCCAGTAGTGAACGACAGGGAAGGGAGGAAGCTTTCTTT. As protein: CASSERQGREEAFF. The chain uses TRBV19 and TRBJ1-1; the match to TRBD1 covers 7 bases. This CDR3 has 14 amino acids. Germline trimming cut 5 bases from V and 8 bases from J; bases unmatched to any gene: 11. CDR1 is LNHDA and CDR2 is SQIVND in the germline V gene (reference sequence).

This clone was observed a single time. This chain connects TRBV5-1 to TRBJ1-2; 9 bases are shared with TRBD1. The CDR3 sequence is 13 residues long. Trimming at V came to 7 bases and at J to 14 bases, leaving 15 bases not matched to a gene. Germline lookup yields CDR1 SGHRS and CDR2 YFSETQ. This CDR3 reads CASAGDRVNLVTF. Written as DNA, the CDR3 is TGCGCCAGCGCAGGGGACAGGGTAAATCTTGTTACCTTC.

This chain connects TRBV20-1 to TRBJ2-1; no definite D call. This CDR3 region has 14 residues. CDR1 and CDR2 (germline): DFQATT, SNEGSKA (reference sequence). The V gene lost 3 bases and the J gene lost 5 bases, with 14 bases spanning the gap. The CDR3 protein is CSASLSAKNNEQFF. The CDR3 nucleotides read TGCAGTGCTAGTTTAAGCGCGAAAAACAATGAGCAGTTCTTC.

V is TRBV6-5 and J is TRBJ2-7; 11 bases are shared with TRBD2. J was trimmed by 4 bases and V by 5 bases; bases with no gene match: 7. CDR3 length equals 15 residues. Germline CDR1 and CDR2: MNHEY and SVGAGI. CDR3 amino acids: CASSKTSGINYEQYF. CDR3 nucleotides: TGTGCCAGCAGTAAGACTAGCGGGATAAATTACGAGCAGTACTTC.